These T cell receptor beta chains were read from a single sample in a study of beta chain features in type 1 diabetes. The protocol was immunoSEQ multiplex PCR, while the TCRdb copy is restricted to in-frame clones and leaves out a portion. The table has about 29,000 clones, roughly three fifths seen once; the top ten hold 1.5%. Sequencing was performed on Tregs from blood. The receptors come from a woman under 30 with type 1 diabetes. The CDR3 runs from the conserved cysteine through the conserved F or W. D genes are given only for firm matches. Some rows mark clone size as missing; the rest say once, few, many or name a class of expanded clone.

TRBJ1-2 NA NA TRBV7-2 TGTGCCAGCAGCTTACCTACGGTCTATGGCTACACCTTC CASSLPTVYGYTF
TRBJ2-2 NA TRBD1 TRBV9 TGTGCCAGCAGCCCCTGGACAGGGGCGAGAACCGGGGAGCTGTTTTTT CASSPWTGARTGELFF
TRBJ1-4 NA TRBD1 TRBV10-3 TGTGCCATCAGTGCATCCGGGACAGGCGATGAAAAACTGTTTTTT CAISASGTGDEKLFF
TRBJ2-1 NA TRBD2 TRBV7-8 TGTGCCAGCAGCTTAGGAGGAGCTAGCGGGGTCCGGGGGGAGCAGTTCTTC CASSLGGASGVRGEQFF
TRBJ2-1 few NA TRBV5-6 TGTGCCAGCACCGAAGGGGGTGAGCAGTTCTTC CASTEGGEQFF
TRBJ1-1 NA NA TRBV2 TGTGCCAGCAGCCTAACGACGGTGCAGGGTGAAGCTTTCTTT CASSLTTVQGEAFF
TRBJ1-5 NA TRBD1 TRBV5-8 TGTGCCAGCAGCTTCGGACAGGTTTGGCTCCGGGGTCAGCCCCAGCATTTT CASSFGQVWLRGQPQHF
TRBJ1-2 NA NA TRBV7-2 TGTGCCAGCAGCGCAGCGGGGTCACTCCTGTTTGGCTACACCTTC CASSAAGSLLFGYTF
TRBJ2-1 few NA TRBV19 TGTGCCACCAAGGGGGGAGGGAGCGGACACAATGAGCAGTTCTTC CATKGGGSGHNEQFF
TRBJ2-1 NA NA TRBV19 TGTGCCAGTACCTTCCCGGGAAGCAATGAGCAGTTCTTC CASTFPGSNEQFF
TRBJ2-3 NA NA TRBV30 TGTGCCTGGAGTGTACTAAGCGGCACAGATACGCAGTATTTT CAWSVLSGTDTQYF
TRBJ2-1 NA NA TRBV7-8 TGTGCCAGCAGCCTCTCTGATGAGCAGTTCTTC CASSLSDEQFF
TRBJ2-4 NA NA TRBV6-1 TGTGCCAGCAGTGAATTAGGGACAAACAGCAACATTCAGTACTTC CASSELGTNSNIQYF
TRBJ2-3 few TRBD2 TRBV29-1 TGCAGCGAAGCGGGAGAAGGAGATACGCAGTATTTT CSEAGEGDTQYF
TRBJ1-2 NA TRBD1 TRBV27 TGTGCCAGCAGTTTATACCCTCACCAGGGGGAACATGGCTACACCTTC CASSLYPHQGEHGYTF
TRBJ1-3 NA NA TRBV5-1 TGCGCCAGCAGCTCCGGGGTTCATGGAAACACCATATATTTT CASSSGVHGNTIYF
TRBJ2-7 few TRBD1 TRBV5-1 TGCGCCAGCAGCCCAGGGGGCGACGAGCAGTACTTC CASSPGGDEQYF
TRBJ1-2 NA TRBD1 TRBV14 TGTGCCAGCAGCCAAGAAACATGGCGACAGGGTTTCACCTTC CASSQETWRQGFTF
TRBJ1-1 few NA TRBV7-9 TGTGCCAGCAGCTTATCTCCCGCAGGCGAAGACACTGAAGCTTTCTTT CASSLSPAGEDTEAFF
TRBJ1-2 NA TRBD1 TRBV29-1 TGCAGCGTTGGGGGGACAGAAAACTATGGCTACACCTTC CSVGGTENYGYTF
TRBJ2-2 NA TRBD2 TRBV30 TGTGCCTCAGCGGGACTCGGGGCGAACACCGGGGAGCTGTTTTTT CASAGLGANTGELFF
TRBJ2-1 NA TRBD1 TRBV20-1 TGCAGTGCTATCGACAGGGCTGAGCAGTTCTTC CSAIDRAEQFF
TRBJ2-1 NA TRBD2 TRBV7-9 TGTGCCAGCAGCCCGGACCGCGGGACTAGCGGTTCCTACAATGAGCAGTTCTTC CASSPDRGTSGSYNEQFF
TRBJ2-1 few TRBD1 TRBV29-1 TGCAGCGTGCCGGGACAGGGGGCCAATGAGCAGTTCTTC CSVPGQGANEQFF
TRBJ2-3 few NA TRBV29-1 TGCAGCGGCAGGGTGTCTATTGTAGATACGCAGTATTTT CSGRVSIVDTQYF
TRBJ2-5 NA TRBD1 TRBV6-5 TGTGCCAGCAGCCCAAGGACAGGGGATGGAGAGACCCAGTACTTC CASSPRTGDGETQYF
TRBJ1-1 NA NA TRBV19 TGTGCCAGTAGTATTCATGGGGGCGCGAACACTGAAGCTTTCTTT CASSIHGGANTEAFF
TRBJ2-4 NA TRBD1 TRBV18 TGTGCCAGCGCTGCTCCACAGGGGGACCTAGCCAAAAACATTCAGTACTTC CASAAPQGDLAKNIQYF
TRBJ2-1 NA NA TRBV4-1 TGCGCCAGCAGCCAAGATCTTCAGGGGCGCGAGCAGTTCTTC CASSQDLQGREQFF
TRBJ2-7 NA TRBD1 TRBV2 TGTGCCAGCATGCCCGGGACAGGAGTCTCCTACGAGCAGTACTTC CASMPGTGVSYEQYF
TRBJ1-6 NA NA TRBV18 TGTGCCAGCTCACCAGGACATACTGGGGATTCACCCCTCCACTTT CASSPGHTGDSPLHF
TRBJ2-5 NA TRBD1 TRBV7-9 TGTGCCAGCAGCTTAGGACAGGGGGAGACCCAGTACTTC CASSLGQGETQYF
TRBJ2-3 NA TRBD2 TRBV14 TGTGCCAGCAGTTTCGCGGGAGGAGATACGCAGTATTTT CASSFAGGDTQYF
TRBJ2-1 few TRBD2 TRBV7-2 TGTGCCAGCAGCTTAGTTCGACTAGCGGGAGGGAATGAGCAGTTCTTC CASSLVRLAGGNEQFF
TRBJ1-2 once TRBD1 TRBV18 TGTGCCAGCTCACCGGTTACAGGGGCGGAGGCGGATGGCTACACCTTC CASSPVTGAEADGYTF
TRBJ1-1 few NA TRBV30 TGTGCCTGGAGGCAGGGTCCTGAAGCTTTCTTT CAWRQGPEAFF
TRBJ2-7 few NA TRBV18 TGTGCCAGCTCACCGAGCGACCGTACCTACGAGCAGTACTTC CASSPSDRTYEQYF
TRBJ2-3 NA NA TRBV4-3 TGCGCCAGCAGCCAAGGGGGCCGCGGCGCAGATACGCAGTATTTT CASSQGGRGADTQYF
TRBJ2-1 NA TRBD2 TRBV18 TGTGCCAGCTTTGAGGGGAGGGCCGGCGAGCAGTTCTTC CASFEGRAGEQFF
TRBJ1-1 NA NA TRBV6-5 TGTGCCAGCAGTTCCAGGGGACACACTGAAGCTTTCTTT CASSSRGHTEAFF
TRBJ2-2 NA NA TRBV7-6 TGTGCCAGCAGCCACTCAGACTCCACCGGGGAGCTGTTTTTT CASSHSDSTGELFF